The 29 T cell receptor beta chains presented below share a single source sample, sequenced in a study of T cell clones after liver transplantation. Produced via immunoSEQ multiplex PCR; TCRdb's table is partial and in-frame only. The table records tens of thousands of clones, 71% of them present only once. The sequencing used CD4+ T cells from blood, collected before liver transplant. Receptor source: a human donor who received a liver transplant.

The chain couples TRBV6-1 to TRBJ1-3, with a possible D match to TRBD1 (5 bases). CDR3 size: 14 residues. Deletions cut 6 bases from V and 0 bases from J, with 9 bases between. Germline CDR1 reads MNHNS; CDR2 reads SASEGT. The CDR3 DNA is TGTGCCAGCAGGTGGCAGGGCTCTGGAAACACCATATATTTT. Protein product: CASRWQGSGNTIYF.

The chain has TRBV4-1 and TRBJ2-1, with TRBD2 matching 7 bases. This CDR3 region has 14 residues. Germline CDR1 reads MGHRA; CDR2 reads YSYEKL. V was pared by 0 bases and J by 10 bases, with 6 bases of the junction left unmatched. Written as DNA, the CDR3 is TGCGCCAGCAGCCAAGATCATGGGAGGGCCGAGCAGTTCTTC. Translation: CASSQDHGRAEQFF.

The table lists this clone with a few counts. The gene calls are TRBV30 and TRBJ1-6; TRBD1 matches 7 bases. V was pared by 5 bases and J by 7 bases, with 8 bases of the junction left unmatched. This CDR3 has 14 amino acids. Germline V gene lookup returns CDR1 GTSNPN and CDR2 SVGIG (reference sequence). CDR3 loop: CAWRTGGVNSPLHF. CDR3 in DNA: TGTGCCTGGCGGACAGGCGGAGTAAATTCACCCCTCCACTTT. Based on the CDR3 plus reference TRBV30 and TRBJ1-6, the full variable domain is SQTIHQWPATLVQPVGSPLSLECTVEGTSNPNLYWYRQAAGRGLQLLFYSVGIGQISSEVPQNLSASRPQDRQFILSSKKLLLSDSGFYLCAWRTGGVNSPLHFGNGTRLTVT.

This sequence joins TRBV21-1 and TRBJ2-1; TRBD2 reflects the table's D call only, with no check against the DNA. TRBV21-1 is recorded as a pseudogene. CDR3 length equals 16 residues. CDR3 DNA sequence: TGTGCCAGCAGCAAAGGGACTAGCGGCTCCTACAATGAGCAGTTCTTC. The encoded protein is CASSKGTSGSYNEQFF.

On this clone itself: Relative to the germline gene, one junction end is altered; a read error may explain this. The CDR3 sequence: CASSLAFNTDTQYF. In nucleotides, the CDR3 is TGTGCCAGCAGCCTAGCGTTCAATACAGATACGCAGTATTTT. This chain joins TRBV7-2 and TRBJ2-3; D might be TRBD2 (6 bases). Germline-derived CDR1 and CDR2 are SGHTA and FQGNSA. The CDR3 runs to 14 residues.

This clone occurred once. CDR3 coding DNA: TGTGCCAGCAGCTTATCTAGCGGGCCGCAGTACTTC. Translated: CASSLSSGPQYF. This rearrangement joins TRBV7-2 to TRBJ2-7; TRBD2 matches at 8 bases. The CDR3 loop spans 12 amino acids. Trimming at V came to 2 bases and at J to 9 bases, leaving 3 bases not matched to a gene. Germline V gives CDR1 SGHTA, CDR2 FQGNSA.

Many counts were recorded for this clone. CDR3 DNA: TGTGCCAGCAGCAAAGAGGGTGTCTTCGGAAACACCATATATTTT. This translates into CASSKEGVFGNTIYF. The chain employs TRBV13 and TRBJ1-3; no definite D call. The CDR3 spans 15 residues. V was trimmed by 5 bases and J by 4 bases, leaving 15 bases between them. The germline CDR1 and CDR2 sequences are PRHDT and FYEKMQ (reference sequence).

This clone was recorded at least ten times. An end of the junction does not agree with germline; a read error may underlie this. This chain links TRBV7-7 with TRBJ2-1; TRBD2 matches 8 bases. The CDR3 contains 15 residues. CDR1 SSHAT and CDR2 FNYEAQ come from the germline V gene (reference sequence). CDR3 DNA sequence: TGTGCTAGCAGCTTAGACGGGGGGGCCTTCAATGAGCAGTTCTTC. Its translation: CASSLDGGAFNEQFF.

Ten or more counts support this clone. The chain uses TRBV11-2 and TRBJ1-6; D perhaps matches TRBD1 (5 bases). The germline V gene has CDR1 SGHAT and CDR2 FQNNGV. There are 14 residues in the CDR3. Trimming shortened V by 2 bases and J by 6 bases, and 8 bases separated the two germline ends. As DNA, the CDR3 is TGTGCCAGCAGCTTATCGGGGGGTAATTCACCCCTCCACTTT. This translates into CASSLSGGNSPLHF.

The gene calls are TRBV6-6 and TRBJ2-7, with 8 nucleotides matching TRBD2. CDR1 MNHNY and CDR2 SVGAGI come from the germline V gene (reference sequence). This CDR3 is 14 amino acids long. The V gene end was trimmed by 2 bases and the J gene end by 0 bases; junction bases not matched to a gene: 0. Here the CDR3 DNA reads TGTGCCAGCAGTTACCGGGGGGGCTCCTACGAGCAGTACTTC. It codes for CASSYRGGSYEQYF.

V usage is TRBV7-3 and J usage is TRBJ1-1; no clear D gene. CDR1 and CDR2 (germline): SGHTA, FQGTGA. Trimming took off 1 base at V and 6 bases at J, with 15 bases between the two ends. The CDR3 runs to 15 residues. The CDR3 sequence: CASSLRFVPYAEAFF. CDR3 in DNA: TGTGCCAGCAGCTTAAGATTTGTCCCCTACGCTGAAGCTTTCTTT.

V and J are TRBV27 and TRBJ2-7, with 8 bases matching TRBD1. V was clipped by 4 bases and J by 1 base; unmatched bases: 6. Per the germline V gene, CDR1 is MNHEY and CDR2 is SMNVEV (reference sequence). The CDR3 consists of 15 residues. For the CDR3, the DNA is TGTGCCAGCAGTTCTGGACAGGGTAGGTCCTACGAGCAGTACTTC. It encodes CASSSGQGRSYEQYF.

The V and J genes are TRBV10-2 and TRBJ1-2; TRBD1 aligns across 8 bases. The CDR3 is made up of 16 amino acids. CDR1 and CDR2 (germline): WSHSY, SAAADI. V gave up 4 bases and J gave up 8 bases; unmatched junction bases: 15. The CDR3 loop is CASSGSTGAGPGGYTF. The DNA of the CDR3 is TGCGCCAGCAGTGGTTCGACAGGGGCCGGGCCAGGAGGCTACACCTTC.

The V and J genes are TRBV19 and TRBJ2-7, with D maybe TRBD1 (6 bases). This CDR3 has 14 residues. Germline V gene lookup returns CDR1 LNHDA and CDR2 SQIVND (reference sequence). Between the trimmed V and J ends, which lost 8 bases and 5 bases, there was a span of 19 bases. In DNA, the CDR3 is TGTGCCAGTGGGTCGGGACAATACAGTAACGAGCAGTACTTC. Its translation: CASGSGQYSNEQYF.

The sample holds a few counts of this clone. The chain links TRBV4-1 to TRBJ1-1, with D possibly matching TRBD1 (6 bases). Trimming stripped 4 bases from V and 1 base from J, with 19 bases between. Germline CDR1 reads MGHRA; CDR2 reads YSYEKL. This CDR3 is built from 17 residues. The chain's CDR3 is CASSRSPGGAENTEAFF. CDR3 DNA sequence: TGCGCCAGCAGCCGAAGTCCGGGGGGCGCGGAGAACACTGAAGCTTTCTTT.

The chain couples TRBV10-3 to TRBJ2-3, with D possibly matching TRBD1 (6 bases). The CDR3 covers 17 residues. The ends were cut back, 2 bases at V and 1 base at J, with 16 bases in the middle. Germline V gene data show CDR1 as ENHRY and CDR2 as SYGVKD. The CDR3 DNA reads TGTGCCATCAGTGAGCAACCCACAGGGACGGGCACAGATACGCAGTATTTT. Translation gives CAISEQPTGTGTDTQYF.

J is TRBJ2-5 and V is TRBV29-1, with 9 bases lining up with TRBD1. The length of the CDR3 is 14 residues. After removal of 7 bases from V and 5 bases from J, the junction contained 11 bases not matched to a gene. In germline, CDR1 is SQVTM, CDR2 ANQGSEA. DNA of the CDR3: TGCAGCGCTAATTCGGACAGGGGAGGGGAGACCCAGTACTTC. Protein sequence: CSANSDRGGETQYF.

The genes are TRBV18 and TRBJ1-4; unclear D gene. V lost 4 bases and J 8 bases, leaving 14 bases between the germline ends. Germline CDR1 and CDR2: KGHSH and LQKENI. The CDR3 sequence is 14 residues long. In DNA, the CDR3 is TGTGCCAGCTCACGGGGTCGGGAGAGGGAAAAACTGTTTTTT. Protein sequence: CASSRGREREKLFF.

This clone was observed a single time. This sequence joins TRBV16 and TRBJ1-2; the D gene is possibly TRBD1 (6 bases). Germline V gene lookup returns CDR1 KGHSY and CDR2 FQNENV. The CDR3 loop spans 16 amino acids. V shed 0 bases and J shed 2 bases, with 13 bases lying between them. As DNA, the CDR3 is TGTGCCAGCAGCCAATCGGGGTCAGGGGTGAACTATGGCTACACCTTC. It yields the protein CASSQSGSGVNYGYTF.

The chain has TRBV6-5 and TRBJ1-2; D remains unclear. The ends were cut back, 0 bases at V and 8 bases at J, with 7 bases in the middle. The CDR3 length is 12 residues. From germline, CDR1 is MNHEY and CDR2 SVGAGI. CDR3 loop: CASSYSGAGYTF. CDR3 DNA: TGTGCCAGCAGTTACTCGGGCGCGGGCTACACCTTC.

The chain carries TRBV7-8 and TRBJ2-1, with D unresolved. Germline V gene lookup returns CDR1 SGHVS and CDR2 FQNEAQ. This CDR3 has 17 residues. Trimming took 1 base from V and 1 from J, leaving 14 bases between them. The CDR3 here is CASSLGRLTRSYNEQFF. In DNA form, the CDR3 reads TGTGCCAGCAGCTTAGGGAGACTGACGAGGTCCTACAATGAGCAGTTCTTC.

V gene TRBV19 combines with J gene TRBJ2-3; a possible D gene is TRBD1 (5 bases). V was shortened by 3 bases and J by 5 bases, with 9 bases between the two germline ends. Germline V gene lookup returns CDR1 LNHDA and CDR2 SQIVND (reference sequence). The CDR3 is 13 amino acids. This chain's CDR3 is CASSIGREDTQYF. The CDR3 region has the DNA TGTGCCAGTAGTATCGGCAGGGAAGATACGCAGTATTTT. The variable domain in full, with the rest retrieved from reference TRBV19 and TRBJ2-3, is DGGITQSPKYLFRKEGQNVTLSCEQNLNHDAMYWYRQDPGQGLRLIYYSQIVNDFQKGDIAEGYSVSREKKESFPLTVTSAQKNPTAFYLCASSIGREDTQYFGPGTRLTVL.

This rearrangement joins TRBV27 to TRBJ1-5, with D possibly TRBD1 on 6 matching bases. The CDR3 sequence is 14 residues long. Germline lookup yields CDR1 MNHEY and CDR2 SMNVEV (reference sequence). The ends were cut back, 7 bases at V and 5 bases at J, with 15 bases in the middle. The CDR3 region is CASKVLQGDQPQHF. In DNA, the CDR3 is TGTGCCAGCAAAGTCCTACAGGGCGATCAGCCCCAGCATTTT.

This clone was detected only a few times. The CDR3 DNA reads as TGTGCCAGCAGCCCACTTAATGGAGGGTACGAGCAGTACTTC. Translation gives CASSPLNGGYEQYF. The chain couples TRBV7-9 to TRBJ2-7; a possible D gene is TRBD2 (6 bases). CDR3 length equals 14 residues. Germline CDR1 is SEHNR and CDR2 is FQNEAQ (reference sequence). V lost 5 bases and J 4 bases, leaving 15 bases between the germline ends.

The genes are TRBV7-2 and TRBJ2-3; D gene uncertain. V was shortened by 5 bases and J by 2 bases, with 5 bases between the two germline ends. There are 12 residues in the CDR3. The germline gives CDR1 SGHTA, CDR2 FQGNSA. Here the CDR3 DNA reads TGTGCCAGCAGCCAGGACACAGATACGCAGTATTTT. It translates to CASSQDTDTQYF.

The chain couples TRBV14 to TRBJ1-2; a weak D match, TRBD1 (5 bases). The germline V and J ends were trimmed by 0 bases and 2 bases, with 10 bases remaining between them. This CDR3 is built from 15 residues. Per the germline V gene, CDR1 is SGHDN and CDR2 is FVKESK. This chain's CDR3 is CASSQDRRGNYGYTF. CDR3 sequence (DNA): TGTGCCAGCAGCCAAGATCGACGGGGGAACTATGGCTACACCTTC.

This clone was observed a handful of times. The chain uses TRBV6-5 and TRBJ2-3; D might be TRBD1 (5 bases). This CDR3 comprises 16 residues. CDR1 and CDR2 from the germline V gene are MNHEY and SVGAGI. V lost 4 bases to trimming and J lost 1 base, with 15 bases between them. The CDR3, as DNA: TGTGCCAGCAGTTCACCACTTGGGGCCGGCACAGATACGCAGTATTTT. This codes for CASSSPLGAGTDTQYF.

This CDR3 reads CASSIEKQGAYEQYF. CDR3 sequence (DNA): TGTGCCAGTAGTATAGAAAAACAGGGAGCCTACGAGCAGTACTTC. The chain is built from TRBV19 and TRBJ2-7; weak D call: TRBD1 (6 bases). The V gene's germline CDR1 is LNHDA and CDR2 SQIVND (reference sequence). V lost 0 bases to trimming and J lost 2 bases, with 11 bases between them. The CDR3 covers 15 residues.

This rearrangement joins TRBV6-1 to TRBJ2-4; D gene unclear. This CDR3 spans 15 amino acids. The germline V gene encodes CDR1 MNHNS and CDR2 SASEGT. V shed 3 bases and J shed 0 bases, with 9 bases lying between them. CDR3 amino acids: CASSDQVGAKNIQYF. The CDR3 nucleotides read TGTGCCAGCAGTGATCAGGTCGGAGCCAAAAACATTCAGTACTTC.